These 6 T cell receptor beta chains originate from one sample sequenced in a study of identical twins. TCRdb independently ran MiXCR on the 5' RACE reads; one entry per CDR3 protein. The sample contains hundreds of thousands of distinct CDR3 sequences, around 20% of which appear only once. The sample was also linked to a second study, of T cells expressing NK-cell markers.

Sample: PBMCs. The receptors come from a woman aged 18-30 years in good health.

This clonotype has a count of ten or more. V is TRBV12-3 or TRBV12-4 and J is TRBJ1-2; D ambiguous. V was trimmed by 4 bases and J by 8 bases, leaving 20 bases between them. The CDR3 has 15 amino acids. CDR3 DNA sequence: TGTGCCAGCAGTTCCTACAAGACGGACCCCTCGGGCTACACCTTC. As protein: CASSSYKTDPSGYTF.

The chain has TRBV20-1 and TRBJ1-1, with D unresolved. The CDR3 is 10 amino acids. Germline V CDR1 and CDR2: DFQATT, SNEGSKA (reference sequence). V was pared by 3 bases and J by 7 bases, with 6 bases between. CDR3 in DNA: TGCAGTGCTAGGGCAGGTGAAGCTTTCTTT. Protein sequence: CSARAGEAFF.

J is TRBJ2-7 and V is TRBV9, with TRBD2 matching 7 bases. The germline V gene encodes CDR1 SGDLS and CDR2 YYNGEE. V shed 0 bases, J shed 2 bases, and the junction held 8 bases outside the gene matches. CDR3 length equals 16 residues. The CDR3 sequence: CASSVGASGAAYEQYF. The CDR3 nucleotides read TGTGCCAGCAGCGTAGGAGCGAGCGGGGCAGCCTACGAGCAGTACTTC.

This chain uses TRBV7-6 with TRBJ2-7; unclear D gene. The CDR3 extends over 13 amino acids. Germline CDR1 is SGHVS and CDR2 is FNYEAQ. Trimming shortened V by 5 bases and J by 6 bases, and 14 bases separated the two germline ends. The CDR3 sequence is CASSPSNLGEQYF. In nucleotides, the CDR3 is TGTGCCAGCAGCCCGTCCAATTTAGGCGAGCAGTACTTC.

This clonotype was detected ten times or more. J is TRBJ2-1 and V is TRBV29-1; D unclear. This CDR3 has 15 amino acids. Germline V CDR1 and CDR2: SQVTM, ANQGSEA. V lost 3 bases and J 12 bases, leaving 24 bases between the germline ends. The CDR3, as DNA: TGCAGCGTTGATCTCTTTCTGGCGGCGGATATGGGGCAGTTCTTC. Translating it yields CSVDLFLAADMGQFF.

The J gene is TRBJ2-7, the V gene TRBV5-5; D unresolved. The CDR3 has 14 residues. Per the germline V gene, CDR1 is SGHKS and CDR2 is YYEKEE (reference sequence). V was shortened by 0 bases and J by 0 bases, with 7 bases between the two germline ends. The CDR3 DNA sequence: TGTGCCAGCAGCTTGGTTCCAAACTCCTACGAGCAGTACTTC. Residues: CASSLVPNSYEQYF.